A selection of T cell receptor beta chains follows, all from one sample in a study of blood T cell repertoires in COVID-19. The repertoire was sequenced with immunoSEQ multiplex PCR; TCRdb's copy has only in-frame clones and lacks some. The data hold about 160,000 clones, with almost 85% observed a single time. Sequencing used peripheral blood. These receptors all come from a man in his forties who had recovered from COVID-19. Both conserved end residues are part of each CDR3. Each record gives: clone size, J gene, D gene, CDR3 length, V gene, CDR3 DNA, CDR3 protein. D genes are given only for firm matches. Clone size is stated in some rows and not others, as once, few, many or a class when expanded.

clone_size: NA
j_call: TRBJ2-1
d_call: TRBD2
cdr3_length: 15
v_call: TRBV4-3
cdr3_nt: TGCGCCAGCAGCCAAGACCTAGCGGGGTTAAATGAGCAGTTCTTC
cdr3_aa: CASSQDLAGLNEQFF

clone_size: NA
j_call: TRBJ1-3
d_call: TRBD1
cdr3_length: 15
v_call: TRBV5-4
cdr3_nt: TGTGCCAGCAGCTTTCAGGGGGCAAGTGGAAACACCATATATTTT
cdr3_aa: CASSFQGASGNTIYF

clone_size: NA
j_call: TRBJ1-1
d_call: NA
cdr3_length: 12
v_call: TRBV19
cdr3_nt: TGTGCCAGCCGGGGGGTCGACACTGAAGCTTTCTTT
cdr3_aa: CASRGVDTEAFF

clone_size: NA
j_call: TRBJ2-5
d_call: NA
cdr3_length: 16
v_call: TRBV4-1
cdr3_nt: TGCGCCAGCAGCCATAACCCACTCCCTCTTGAAGAGACCCAGTACTTC
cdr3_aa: CASSHNPLPLEETQYF

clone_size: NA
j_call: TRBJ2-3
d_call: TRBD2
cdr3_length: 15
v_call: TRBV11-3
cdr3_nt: TGTGCCAGCAGCTTCAGCGGGGGGGGCACAGATACGCAGTATTTT
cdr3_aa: CASSFSGGGTDTQYF

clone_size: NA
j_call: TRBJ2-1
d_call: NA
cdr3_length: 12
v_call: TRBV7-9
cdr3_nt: TGTGCCAGCAGAGAGCTAGGCGAGGAGCAGTTCTTC
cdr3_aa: CASRELGEEQFF

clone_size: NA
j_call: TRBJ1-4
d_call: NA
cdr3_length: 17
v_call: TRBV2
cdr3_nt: TGTGCCAGCAGTCGCGCCGCGGGGGGGGGAGCCAGTGAAAAACTGTTTTTT
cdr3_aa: CASSRAAGGGASEKLFF

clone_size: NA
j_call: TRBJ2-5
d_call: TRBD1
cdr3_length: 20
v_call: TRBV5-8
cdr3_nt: TGTGCCAGCAGCTCTTACCGGGACAGGCCTCCCATCTCGTACCAAGAGACCCAGTACTTC
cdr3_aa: CASSSYRDRPPISYQETQYF

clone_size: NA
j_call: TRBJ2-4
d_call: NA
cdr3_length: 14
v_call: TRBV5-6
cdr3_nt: TGTGCCAGCAGCTTGGACGGCAGGGGGGACATTCAGTACTTC
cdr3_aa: CASSLDGRGDIQYF

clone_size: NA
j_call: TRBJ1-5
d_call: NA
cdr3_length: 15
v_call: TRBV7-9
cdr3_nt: TGTGCCAGCAGCTTAGAGACGGACAGCCTTCAGCCCCAGCATTTT
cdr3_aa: CASSLETDSLQPQHF

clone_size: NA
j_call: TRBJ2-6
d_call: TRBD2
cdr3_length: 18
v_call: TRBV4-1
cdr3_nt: TGCGCCAGCAGCCTAACTAGCGGGAGAAACACTGGGGCCAACGTCCTGACTTTC
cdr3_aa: CASSLTSGRNTGANVLTF

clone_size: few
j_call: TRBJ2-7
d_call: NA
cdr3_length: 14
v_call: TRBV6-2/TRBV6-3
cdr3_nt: TGTGCCAGCAGTTATTCGGTGAGCTCCTACGAGCAGTACTTC
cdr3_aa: CASSYSVSSYEQYF

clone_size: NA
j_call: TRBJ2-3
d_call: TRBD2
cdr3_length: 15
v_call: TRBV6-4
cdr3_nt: TGTGCCAGCAGGCTCCTAGCGGGGGGGACAGATACGCAGTATTTT
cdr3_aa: CASRLLAGGTDTQYF

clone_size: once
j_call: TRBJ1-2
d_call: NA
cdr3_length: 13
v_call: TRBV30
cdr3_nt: TGTGCCTGGGCCCCATTTTTGGCTGCTGGCTACACCTTC
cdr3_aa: CAWAPFLAAGYTF

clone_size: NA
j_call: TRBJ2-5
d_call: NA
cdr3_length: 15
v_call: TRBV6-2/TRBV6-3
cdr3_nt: TGTGCCAGCAGTTACGGGGGCGCCGACCTGGAGACCCAGTACTTC
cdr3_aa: CASSYGGADLETQYF

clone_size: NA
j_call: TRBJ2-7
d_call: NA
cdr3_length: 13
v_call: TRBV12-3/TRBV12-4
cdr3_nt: TGTGCCAGCAGCCGCAGACAGGTCGTGGAGCAGTACTTC
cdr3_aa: CASSRRQVVEQYF

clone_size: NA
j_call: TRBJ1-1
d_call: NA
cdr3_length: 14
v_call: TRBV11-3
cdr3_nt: TGTGCCAGCAGCTTACAAGGGGCGGACACTGAAGCTTTCTTT
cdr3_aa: CASSLQGADTEAFF

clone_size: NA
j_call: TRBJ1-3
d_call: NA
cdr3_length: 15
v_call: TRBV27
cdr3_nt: TGTGCCAGCAGTTTATCGTGGCCAGGGGGAAACACCATATATTTT
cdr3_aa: CASSLSWPGGNTIYF

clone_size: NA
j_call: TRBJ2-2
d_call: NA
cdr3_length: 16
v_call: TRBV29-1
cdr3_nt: TGCAGCGTTGAAGGGATAGGACACAGGAACACCGGGGAGCTGTTTTTT
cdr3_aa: CSVEGIGHRNTGELFF

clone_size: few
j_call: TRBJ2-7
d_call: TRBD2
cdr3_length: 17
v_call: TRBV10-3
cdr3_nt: TGTGCCATCAGTGAGAGCCTAGCGGGAGATACATCCTACGAGCAGTACTTC
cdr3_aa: CAISESLAGDTSYEQYF

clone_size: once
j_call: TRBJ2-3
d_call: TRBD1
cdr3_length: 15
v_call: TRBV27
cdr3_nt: TGTGCCAGCAGCCGCGACAGGGTGAGCACAGATACGCAGTATTTT
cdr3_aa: CASSRDRVSTDTQYF

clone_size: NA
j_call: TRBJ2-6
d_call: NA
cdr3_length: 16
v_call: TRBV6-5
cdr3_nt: TGTGCCAGCAGTTACGACGGTCAGGCTGGGGCCAACGTCCTGACTTTC
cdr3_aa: CASSYDGQAGANVLTF

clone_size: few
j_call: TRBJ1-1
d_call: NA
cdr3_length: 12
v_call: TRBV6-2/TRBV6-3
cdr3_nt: TGTGCCAGCAGTTACTGGCCAGGTGATGCTTTCTTT
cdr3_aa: CASSYWPGDAFF

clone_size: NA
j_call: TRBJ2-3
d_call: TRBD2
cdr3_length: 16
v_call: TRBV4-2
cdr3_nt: TGTGCCAGCAGCCAAGTTTGGACTAGCGAACTAGATACGCAGTATTTT
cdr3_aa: CASSQVWTSELDTQYF

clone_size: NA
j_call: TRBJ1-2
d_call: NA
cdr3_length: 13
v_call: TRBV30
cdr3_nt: TGTGCCTGGAGAGACGGAGGGGTTTACGGCTACACCTTC
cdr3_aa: CAWRDGGVYGYTF

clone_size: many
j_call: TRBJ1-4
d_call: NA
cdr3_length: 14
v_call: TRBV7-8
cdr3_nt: TGTGCCAGCAGCTTAACGCAGAGGGAGGAAAAACTGTTTTTT
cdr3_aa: CASSLTQREEKLFF

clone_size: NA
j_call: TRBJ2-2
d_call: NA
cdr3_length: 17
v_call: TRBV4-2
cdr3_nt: TGTGCCAGCAGCCAAGATAGGGCTAGCGCTCACACCGGGGAGCTGTTTTTT
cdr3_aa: CASSQDRASAHTGELFF

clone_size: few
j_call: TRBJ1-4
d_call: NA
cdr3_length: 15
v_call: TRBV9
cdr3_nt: TGTGCCAGCAGCGTAGCTGGCAGGGGAGGGGAAAAACTGTTTTTT
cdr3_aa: CASSVAGRGGEKLFF

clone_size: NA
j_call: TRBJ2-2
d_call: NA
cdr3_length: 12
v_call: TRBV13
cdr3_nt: TGTGCCAGCACCACAGGGAAGGGGGAGCTGTTTTTT
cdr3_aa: CASTTGKGELFF

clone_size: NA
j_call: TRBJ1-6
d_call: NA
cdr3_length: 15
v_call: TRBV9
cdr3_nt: TGTGCCAGCAGCGTAGGTCGCCAGGGGAGTTCACCCCTCCACTTT
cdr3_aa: CASSVGRQGSSPLHF

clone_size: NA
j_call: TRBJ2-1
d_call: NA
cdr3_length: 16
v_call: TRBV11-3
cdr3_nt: TGTGCCAGCAGCTTCACTACCAACCTTAGAAACAATGAGCAGTTCTTC
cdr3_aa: CASSFTTNLRNNEQFF

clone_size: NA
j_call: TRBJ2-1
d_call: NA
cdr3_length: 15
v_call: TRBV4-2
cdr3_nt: TGTGCCAGCAGCCAACAGGGAACGGCTTGGAATGAGCAGTTCTTC
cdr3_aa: CASSQQGTAWNEQFF

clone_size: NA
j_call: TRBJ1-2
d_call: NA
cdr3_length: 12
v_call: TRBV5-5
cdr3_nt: TGTGCCAGCAGTATGACACTTTATGGCTACACCTTC
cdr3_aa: CASSMTLYGYTF

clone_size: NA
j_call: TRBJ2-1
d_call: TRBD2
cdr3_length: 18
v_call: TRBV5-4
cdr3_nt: TGTGCCAGCAGCTTGTCTAGCGGGAGACGGAACTCCTACAATGAGCAGTTCTTC
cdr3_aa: CASSLSSGRRNSYNEQFF

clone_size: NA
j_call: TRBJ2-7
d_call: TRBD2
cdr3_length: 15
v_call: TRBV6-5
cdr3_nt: TGTGCCAGCAGTTACTCCGAGCGGGGGGGCTACGAGCAGTACTTC
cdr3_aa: CASSYSERGGYEQYF

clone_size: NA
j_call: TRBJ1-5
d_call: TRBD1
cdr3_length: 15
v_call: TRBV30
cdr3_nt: TGTGCCTGGAGGCGGACAGGGGGCGACAATCAGCCCCAGCATTTT
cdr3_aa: CAWRRTGGDNQPQHF

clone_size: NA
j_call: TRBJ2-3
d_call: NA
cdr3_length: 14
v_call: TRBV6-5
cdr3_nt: TGTGCCAGCAGATTTACTAGCAGCACAGATACGCAGTATTTT
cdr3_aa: CASRFTSSTDTQYF

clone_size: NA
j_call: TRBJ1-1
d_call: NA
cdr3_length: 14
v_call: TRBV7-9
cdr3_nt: TGTGCCAGCAGCTTAGAAGGGCAGGGAACTGAAGCTTTCTTT
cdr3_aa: CASSLEGQGTEAFF

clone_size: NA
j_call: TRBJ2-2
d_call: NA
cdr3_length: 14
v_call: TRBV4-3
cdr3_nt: TGCGCCAGCAGCCAAGATCCCGTCGCCGGGGAGCTGTTTTTT
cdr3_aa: CASSQDPVAGELFF

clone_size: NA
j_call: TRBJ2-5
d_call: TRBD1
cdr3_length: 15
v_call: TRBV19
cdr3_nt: TGTGCCAGTAGTCCCGGGGACAGAGAATTAGAGACCCAGTACTTC
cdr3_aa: CASSPGDRELETQYF

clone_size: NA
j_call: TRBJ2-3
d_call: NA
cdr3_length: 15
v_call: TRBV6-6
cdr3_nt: TGTGCCAGCAGTTACGTTGGGAGAATCACAGATACGCAGTATTTT
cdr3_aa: CASSYVGRITDTQYF

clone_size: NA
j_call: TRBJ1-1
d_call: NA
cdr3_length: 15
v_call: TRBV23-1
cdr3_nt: TGCGCCAGCAGTCAACCCGAGGCGGGGTACACTGAAGCTTTCTTT
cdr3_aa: CASSQPEAGYTEAFF

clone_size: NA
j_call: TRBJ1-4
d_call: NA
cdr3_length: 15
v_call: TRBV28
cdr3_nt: TGTGCCAGCTCCGGCCTCCAGGGTCAGAATGAAAAACTGTTTTTT
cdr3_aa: CASSGLQGQNEKLFF

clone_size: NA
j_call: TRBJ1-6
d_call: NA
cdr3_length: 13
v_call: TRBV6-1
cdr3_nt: TGTGCCAGCAGTGAAGCGGCCGTTTCACCCCTCCACTTT
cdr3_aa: CASSEAAVSPLHF

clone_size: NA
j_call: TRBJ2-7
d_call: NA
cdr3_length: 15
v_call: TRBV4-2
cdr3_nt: TGTGCCAGCAGCCGGTTGGACTCCAGAGCCGACGAGCAGTACTTC
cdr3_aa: CASSRLDSRADEQYF

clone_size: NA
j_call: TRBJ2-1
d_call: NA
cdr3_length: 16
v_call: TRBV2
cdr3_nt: TGTGCCAGCAGTGTTGACGGGGGACTCTCCTACAATGAGCAGTTCTTC
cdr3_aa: CASSVDGGLSYNEQFF

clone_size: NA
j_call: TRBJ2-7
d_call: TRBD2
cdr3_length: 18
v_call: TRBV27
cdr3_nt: TGTGCCTCCTGGGGGAGTAGGAGCGGGAGGGATTCGTCCTACGAGCAGTACTTC
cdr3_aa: CASWGSRSGRDSSYEQYF